Listed below are T cell receptor beta chains from one sample, sequenced in a study of radiotherapy plus CTLA-4 blockade in lung cancer. Data came from immunoSEQ multiplex PCR; TCRdb stores just in-frame clones and leaves some out. The sample consists of about 68,000 clones, roughly 78% of them appearing once. Sequencing used peripheral blood, obtained from a patient treated with radiotherapy plus ipilimumab. The receptors were sampled from a human donor with non-small cell lung cancer who had a complete response to radiotherapy plus ipilimumab. Each CDR3 is given with its conserved first and last residue. D genes are given only for firm matches. Size is stated for part of the rows, as once, few or many counts, or as a class when the clone is expanded.

abundance	j_gene	d_gene	v_gene	CDR3aa	CDR3nt
NA	TRBJ1-2	TRBD1	TRBV7-2	CASSLGDSSIAYYGYTF	TGTGCCAGCAGCTTAGGGGACAGCTCTATCGCCTACTATGGCTACACCTTC
few	TRBJ2-3	TRBD2	TRBV6-6	CASSLTSGSTDTQYF	TGTGCCAGCAGTTTGACTAGCGGGAGCACAGATACGCAGTATTTT
few	TRBJ1-5	NA	TRBV7-9	CASSLGWDQPQHF	TGTGCCAGCAGCTTAGGGTGGGATCAGCCCCAGCATTTT
NA	TRBJ2-3	NA	TRBV7-2	CASSLELSTDTQYF	TGTGCCAGCAGCTTAGAACTTTCCACAGATACGCAGTATTTT
NA	TRBJ2-1	TRBD2	TRBV29-1	CSVWGGSYNEQFF	TGCAGCGTATGGGGGGGCTCCTACAATGAGCAGTTCTTC
NA	TRBJ1-2	NA	TRBV7-2	CASSPGGGVIGYTF	TGTGCCAGCAGCCCAGGAGGGGGGGTAATTGGCTACACCTTC
NA	TRBJ2-5	TRBD2	TRBV7-8	CASSLALFSGRAETQYF	TGTGCCAGCAGCTTAGCCCTTTTTAGCGGGAGGGCGGAGACCCAGTACTTC
NA	TRBJ2-5	TRBD2	TRBV29-1	CSTTGGLRKETQYF	TGCAGCACAACGGGGGGGTTACGGAAAGAGACCCAGTACTTC
NA	TRBJ1-5	TRBD1	TRBV7-8	CASSSYRGRGDQPQHF	TGTGCCAGCAGCTCCTACAGGGGGCGCGGGGATCAGCCCCAGCATTTT
NA	TRBJ2-7	NA	TRBV18	CASSPGGRGASYEQYF	TGTGCCAGCTCACCGGGGGGCAGGGGCGCTTCCTACGAGCAGTACTTC
NA	TRBJ2-7	TRBD1	TRBV5-1	CASSLREPGQGPYEQYF	TGCGCCAGCAGCCTAAGAGAACCGGGACAGGGACCCTACGAGCAGTACTTC
NA	TRBJ1-2	NA	TRBV6-5	CASSYRAIGGYTF	TGTGCCAGCAGTTACAGGGCTATCGGCGGCTACACCTTC
NA	TRBJ1-3	NA	TRBV5-1	CASSSDSTGNTIYF	TGCGCCAGCAGCTCAGACAGTACGGGAAACACCATATATTTT
NA	TRBJ2-7	NA	TRBV7-2	CASSFLMSSYEQYF	TGTGCCAGCAGCTTCCTTATGAGCTCCTACGAGCAGTACTTC
NA	TRBJ2-3	NA	TRBV6-4	CASSDTARVDTQYF	TGTGCCAGCAGTGACACGGCCCGGGTAGATACGCAGTATTTT
NA	TRBJ2-7	NA	TRBV25-1	CASSELQQGRSYEQYF	TGTGCCAGCAGTGAATTGCAGCAGGGCCGCTCCTACGAGCAGTACTTC
few	TRBJ1-2	NA	TRBV7-9	CASSLLGNYGYTF	TGTGCCAGCAGCTTATTGGGGAACTATGGCTACACCTTC
NA	TRBJ1-4	NA	TRBV2	CASSRVDNEKLFF	TGTGCCAGCAGCAGGGTGGATAATGAAAAACTGTTTTTT
NA	TRBJ1-2	NA	TRBV19	CASSIVGITYGYTF	TGTGCCAGTAGTATAGTGGGCATCACCTATGGCTACACCTTC
NA	TRBJ2-1	NA	TRBV19	CASRRGSSGNEQFF	TGTGCCAGTAGACGGGGCAGCAGCGGAAATGAGCAGTTCTTC
NA	TRBJ2-2	TRBD1	TRBV28	CASSLPTGTANTGELFF	TGTGCCAGCAGTTTACCGACCGGGACAGCGAACACCGGGGAGCTGTTTTTT
NA	TRBJ1-1	NA	TRBV18	CASSPQEGPVSEAFF	TGTGCCAGCTCACCCCAAGAGGGGCCTGTCTCTGAAGCTTTCTTT
NA	TRBJ1-2	TRBD1	TRBV2	CASSSTRQGTNYGYTF	TGTGCCAGCAGTTCAACTCGACAGGGCACTAACTATGGCTACACCTTC
NA	TRBJ1-2	NA	TRBV4-3	CASSQDHGFTANVDYGYTF	TGCGCCAGCAGCCAGGACCACGGGTTTACGGCCAATGTGGACTATGGCTACACCTTC
NA	TRBJ2-1	NA	TRBV28	CASSLLSGPRSYNEQFF	TGTGCCAGCAGTTTATTGTCCGGCCCTAGGTCATACAATGAGCAGTTCTTC
NA	TRBJ1-5	NA	TRBV15	CATSRDKGWQPQHF	TGTGCCACCAGCAGAGACAAGGGTTGGCAGCCCCAGCATTTT
NA	TRBJ1-2	TRBD1	TRBV2	CASLTGGRGYTF	TGTGCCAGCCTAACAGGGGGTCGGGGCTACACCTTC
NA	TRBJ1-1	NA	TRBV6-5	CASSSANTEAFF	TGTGCCAGCAGTTCCGCGAACACTGAAGCTTTCTTT
NA	TRBJ1-1	TRBD1	TRBV5-1	CASSSDRDTEAFF	TGCGCCAGCAGCTCGGACAGGGACACTGAAGCTTTCTTT
NA	TRBJ2-1	NA	TRBV6-1	CASKGSGGVYNEQFF	TGTGCCAGCAAGGGATCAGGCGGAGTATACAATGAGCAGTTCTTC
NA	TRBJ2-6	NA	TRBV6-6	CASSYERSGANVLTF	TGTGCCAGCAGTTACGAGCGCTCTGGGGCCAACGTCCTGACTTTC
NA	TRBJ2-7	NA	TRBV6-6	CASSFTGTRDYEQYF	TGTGCCAGCAGTTTCACCGGGACGAGGGACTACGAGCAGTACTTC
NA	TRBJ1-5	NA	TRBV6-4	CASGGTIQPQHF	TGTGCCAGCGGGGGGACGATACAGCCCCAGCATTTT
NA	TRBJ1-2	NA	TRBV27	CASSLKGQGLEPYGYTF	TGTGCCAGCAGTTTAAAAGGGCAGGGGTTAGAACCTTATGGCTACACCTTC
once	TRBJ2-6	NA	TRBV2	CASGQLGSGANVLTF	TGTGCCAGCGGGCAGTTGGGCTCGGGGGCCAACGTCCTGACTTTC
NA	TRBJ1-2	NA	TRBV2	CASSIRQRGYTF	TGTGCCAGCAGTATCAGACAGCGCGGCTACACCTTC
NA	TRBJ1-2	NA	TRBV14	CASSQVIMYGYTF	TGTGCCAGCAGCCAAGTGATTATGTATGGCTACACCTTC
NA	TRBJ1-5	NA	TRBV9	CASSAGRGGNQPQHF	TGTGCCAGCAGCGCTGGCAGGGGAGGCAATCAGCCCCAGCATTTT
NA	TRBJ2-3	TRBD2	TRBV9	CASSAPRGLAGGPVADTQYF	TGTGCCAGCAGCGCTCCAAGAGGACTAGCGGGGGGGCCGGTCGCAGATACGCAGTATTTT
NA	TRBJ2-5	NA	TRBV9	CASSVTHARETQYF	TGTGCCAGCAGCGTCACCCATGCGAGAGAGACCCAGTACTTC
NA	TRBJ1-1	NA	TRBV7-9	CASSAKQAGNTEAFF	TGTGCCAGCAGCGCCAAACAGGCTGGGAACACTGAAGCTTTCTTT
NA	TRBJ1-1	NA	TRBV4-3	CASSHGGGTEAFF	TGCGCCAGCAGCCATGGGGGGGGCACTGAAGCTTTCTTT
NA	TRBJ1-1	NA	TRBV5-8	CASSLGGLNTEAFF	TGTGCCAGCAGCTTGGGGGGGTTGAACACTGAAGCTTTCTTT
NA	TRBJ1-4	NA	TRBV5-6	CASSLGGKSVEKLFF	TGTGCCAGCAGCTTGGGCGGGAAGTCAGTTGAAAAACTGTTTTTT
NA	TRBJ2-1	NA	TRBV9	CASSVESHWEQFF	TGTGCCAGCAGCGTAGAGAGCCACTGGGAGCAGTTCTTC
NA	TRBJ2-2	NA	TRBV12-5	CASGLVRGATGELFF	TGTGCTAGTGGTTTGGTACGGGGCGCCACCGGGGAGCTGTTTTTT
NA	TRBJ1-6	TRBD1	TRBV2	CASVSGTGISYNSPLHF	TGTGCCAGCGTCTCCGGGACAGGGATTTCCTATAATTCACCCCTCCACTTT
NA	TRBJ2-2	NA	TRBV18	CASSPRAAGITGELFF	TGTGCCAGCTCACCACGAGCGGCGGGGATTACCGGGGAGCTGTTTTTT
NA	TRBJ1-1	NA	TRBV29-1	CSVYDTNTEAFF	TGCAGCGTTTATGACACGAACACTGAAGCTTTCTTT
NA	TRBJ2-3	NA	TRBV11-2	CASSPPGQSRDTQYF	TGTGCCAGCAGCCCGCCGGGACAATCTCGGGATACGCAGTATTTT
NA	TRBJ1-1	TRBD1	TRBV11-3	CASSRTGPNTEAFF	TGTGCCAGCAGCCGGACAGGCCCCAACACTGAAGCTTTCTTT
NA	TRBJ2-2	TRBD1	TRBV7-2	CASSSRTGGAGTGELFF	TGTGCCAGCAGCTCCCGGACAGGGGGCGCCGGCACCGGGGAGCTGTTTTTT